These T cell receptor beta chains were read from a single sample in a study of PD-1 blockade in mismatch repair-deficient tumors. No antigen has been assigned to these receptors. TCRdb's copy holds only in-frame clones and misses some; the assay was immunoSEQ multiplex PCR. Among approximately 15,000 clones listed, under 90% were seen once. Material: cells cultured in vitro, obtained from a patient treated with pembrolizumab. The receptors originated from an adult with mismatch repair-deficient cancer. The CDR3 runs from the conserved cysteine through the conserved F or W. A D gene is named only where the DNA matches it firmly. A clone size is listed for some rows: how often the clone was seen (once, few, many), or a class if it is expanded.

v_gene	d_gene	abundance	j_gene	CDR3nt	CDR3aa
TRBV28	.	.	TRBJ1-2	TGTGCCAGCAGACCTCCAACAGTAAACTATGGCTACACCTTC	CASRPPTVNYGYTF
TRBV7-9	.	.	TRBJ2-1	TGTGCCAGCATTTTTGAGAACAATGAGCAGTTCTTC	CASIFENNEQFF
TRBV7-8	TRBD1	.	TRBJ1-5	TGTGCCAGCAGCTCAAGGGGGCAAACAGGCAAGCCCCAGCATTTT	CASSSRGQTGKPQHF
TRBV28	.	.	TRBJ2-3	TGTGCCAGCAGCTATCTTTGGCTATCCACAGATACGCAGTATTTT	CASSYLWLSTDTQYF
TRBV28	TRBD1	.	TRBJ2-3	TGTGCCAGCAGTTTATATGGGACAGGGCAGTATTTT	CASSLYGTGQYF
TRBV7-9	.	.	TRBJ1-1	TGTGCCAGCAGCTTAGAGGCCAACACTGAAGCTTTCTTT	CASSLEANTEAFF
TRBV28	.	.	TRBJ2-1	TGTGCCAGCAGTCCCCTCTCGCACTCCTACAATGAGCAGTTCTTC	CASSPLSHSYNEQFF
TRBV18	.	few	TRBJ1-5	TGTGCCAGCTCACCGACCGGGGGGGTTGTGGATCAGCCCCAGCATTTT	CASSPTGGVVDQPQHF
TRBV10-3	TRBD1	.	TRBJ2-3	TGTGCCATCAGTCGGGACAGGATCACAGATACGCAGTATTTT	CAISRDRITDTQYF
TRBV7-9	.	.	TRBJ1-4	TGTGCCAGCAGCTTAGGATCCAGGGCGGAAAAACTGTTTTTT	CASSLGSRAEKLFF
TRBV18	.	.	TRBJ2-5	TGTGCCAGCTCACCCCTACGACTTCTCCAAGAGACCCAGTACTTC	CASSPLRLLQETQYF
TRBV6-1	.	.	TRBJ1-3	TGTGCCAGCCGGCACAGGACCACGGGAAACACCATATATTTT	CASRHRTTGNTIYF
TRBV28	.	.	TRBJ2-7	TGTGCCAGCAGTCCTACCGTGATCTCTTACGAGCAGTACTTC	CASSPTVISYEQYF
TRBV6-5	.	few	TRBJ1-6	TGTGCCAGCAGTTACTGGGGGAGCGGATCACCCCTCCACTTT	CASSYWGSGSPLHF
TRBV30	.	.	TRBJ2-7	TGTGCCTGGAGACGGGGACTCTTGGGCGAGCAGTACTTC	CAWRRGLLGEQYF
TRBV11-3	.	once	TRBJ2-7	TGTGCCAGCAGCAAAAGCAGAGGGGTATACGAGCAGTACTTC	CASSKSRGVYEQYF
TRBV28	.	.	TRBJ2-1	TGTGCCAGCAGTTTCGGGCTAGGGGCCTACAATGAGCAGTTCTTC	CASSFGLGAYNEQFF
TRBV5-1	.	.	TRBJ1-2	TGCGCCAGCAGCTTGGGCGGGTATGGGGCAGGAGCTAACTATGGCTACACCTTC	CASSLGGYGAGANYGYTF
TRBV7-2	.	once	TRBJ2-4	TGTGCCAGCAGCTTGGATAGAGCCAAAAACATTCAGTACTTC	CASSLDRAKNIQYF
TRBV19	.	.	TRBJ2-7	TGTGCCAGTAGTTCCATCGGGACGGTCTACGAGCAGTACTTC	CASSSIGTVYEQYF
TRBV2	TRBD2	.	TRBJ2-1	TGTGCCAGCAGGGCGGGACTAGCGGAGGGGGAGGGGGAGCAGTTCTTC	CASRAGLAEGEGEQFF
TRBV27	.	.	TRBJ2-7	TGTGCCAGCAGTCCGCAGCATACTACTTTGGGCGAGCAGTACTTC	CASSPQHTTLGEQYF
TRBV6-6	.	.	TRBJ1-1	TGTGCCAGCAGTTCAACCACAGGAATCACTGAAGCTTTCTTT	CASSSTTGITEAFF
TRBV19	.	.	TRBJ1-3	TGTGCCAGTAGTATAGATGGTTTAGTCTCTGGAAACACCATATATTTT	CASSIDGLVSGNTIYF
TRBV6-1	.	.	TRBJ2-5	TGTGCCAGCATAGGCAGTAAGGGAGAGACCCAGTACTTC	CASIGSKGETQYF
TRBV15	TRBD2	.	TRBJ2-3	TGTGCCACCAGCAGGGGATGGACTAGCGGGAGAAGTCTTAGCACAGATACGCAGTATTTT	CATSRGWTSGRSLSTDTQYF
TRBV5-1	.	once	TRBJ2-3	TGCGCCAGCAGCTTAGGGGGTTTGGGAGATACGCAGTATTTT	CASSLGGLGDTQYF
TRBV7-6	.	.	TRBJ2-7	TGTGCCAGCAGCCCGAACCGGGACAACTCCTACGAGCAGTACTTC	CASSPNRDNSYEQYF
TRBV10-3	.	.	TRBJ2-7	TGTGCCATCAGGGAGGCTGCCTCCAAGAATGCATACGAGCAGTACTTC	CAIREAASKNAYEQYF
TRBV5-1	.	.	TRBJ2-2	TGCGCCAGCAGCTCGACAGTTACCACCGGGGAGCTGTTTTTT	CASSSTVTTGELFF
TRBV5-6	.	.	TRBJ1-2	TGTGCCAGCAGCTTGCGATTATCCTATGGCTACACCTTC	CASSLRLSYGYTF
TRBV10-2	.	.	TRBJ1-5	TGCGCCAGCAGTGAAACGGGAAGTTATAGCAATCAGCCCCAGCATTTT	CASSETGSYSNQPQHF
TRBV7-8	.	.	TRBJ2-1	TGTGCCAGCAGCTTAGGAAACAGGCCCCTCTACAATGAGCAGTTCTTC	CASSLGNRPLYNEQFF
TRBV6-6	.	once	TRBJ1-2	TGTGCCAGCAGTCTCGGAGGCGGTGGCGGCTACACCTTC	CASSLGGGGGYTF
TRBV4-1	TRBD2	once	TRBJ2-5	TGCGCCAGCAGCCAAGAGACGAGACTAGCGGGAGGTGGAAAGACCCAGTACTTC	CASSQETRLAGGGKTQYF
TRBV28	.	.	TRBJ2-3	TGTGCCAGCAGTACCAGATGGCGGGGGGACAGGGGCACAGATACGCAGTATTTT	CASSTRWRGDRGTDTQYF
TRBV5-4	.	.	TRBJ2-7	TGTGCCAGCAGTTTGGGATGGACGGACGAGCAGTACTTC	CASSLGWTDEQYF
TRBV7-2	TRBD2	.	TRBJ2-2	TGTGCCAGCAGCTTAGGCGGGAGTGTCGCCGGGGAGCTGTTTTTT	CASSLGGSVAGELFF
TRBV7-3	TRBD2	.	TRBJ2-1	TGTGCCAGCAGCTCTGGACTAGCGGGAGGGCCCTATGAGCAGTTCTTC	CASSSGLAGGPYEQFF
TRBV19	.	.	TRBJ2-1	TGTGCCAGTAGTTGGGGCAATTCCTACAATGAGCAGTTCTTC	CASSWGNSYNEQFF
TRBV28	.	.	TRBJ1-5	TGTGCCAGCAGTCCCAGACAGGAGTTTCAGCCCCAGCATTTT	CASSPRQEFQPQHF
TRBV19	TRBD1	.	TRBJ1-6	TGTGCCAGTAGTATCTCTTATCAGACAGGGGATTCACCCCTCCACTTT	CASSISYQTGDSPLHF
TRBV6-5	.	.	TRBJ2-7	TGTGCCAGCAGTTACTCCGTCGGGGATGGCGAGCAGTACTTC	CASSYSVGDGEQYF
TRBV7-9	.	.	TRBJ1-1	TGTGCCAGCAGCAGTCTAGAAAGGGGCACTGAAGCTTTCTTT	CASSSLERGTEAFF
TRBV5-4	.	.	TRBJ1-1	TGTGCCAGCAGCTTGGCCCAAGACACTGAAGCTTTCTTT	CASSLAQDTEAFF
TRBV9	.	.	TRBJ2-6	TGTGCCAGCAGCGTTTCGGCCAACGTCCTGACTTTC	CASSVSANVLTF
TRBV7-2	.	.	TRBJ1-1	TGTGCCAGCAGCACCCAAAGCGGGGGGACTGAAGCTTTCTTT	CASSTQSGGTEAFF
TRBV18	TRBD1	.	TRBJ1-1	TGTGCCAGCTCACCGAGGACAGGGGGCGGGACTGAAGCTTTCTTT	CASSPRTGGGTEAFF
TRBV12-5	TRBD1	.	TRBJ2-3	TGTGCTAGTGGTCCTGGACAGGGGGCAATCACAGATACGCAGTATTTT	CASGPGQGAITDTQYF
TRBV4-1	TRBD2	.	TRBJ2-7	TGCGCCAGCAGCCAAGATAGGACCCCTAGCGGGAGGGTCCGACCCTACGAGCAGTACTTC	CASSQDRTPSGRVRPYEQYF
TRBV5-5	TRBD1	.	TRBJ2-2	TGTGCCAGCACCCTTGCAGGGACAGGGGGTACCGGGGAGCTGTTTTTT	CASTLAGTGGTGELFF
TRBV7-2	.	.	TRBJ1-1	TGTGCCAGCCGCATAGGCACTGAAGCTTTCTTT	CASRIGTEAFF
TRBV6-1	TRBD1	.	TRBJ1-5	TGTGCCAGCAGGCGGACAGGGGAAAATCAGCCCCAGCATTTT	CASRRTGENQPQHF
TRBV5-1	TRBD1	.	TRBJ1-1	TGCGCCAGCAGCTCGGGACAGGGGAACACTGAAGCTTTCTTT	CASSSGQGNTEAFF
TRBV28	TRBD2	once	TRBJ2-5	TGTGCCAGCAGTTTATCCCGGGCACGGGCGGGAGGAGTCCAAGAGACCCAGTACTTC	CASSLSRARAGGVQETQYF
TRBV7-8	TRBD1	.	TRBJ2-3	TGTGCCAGCAGGCGGACAGGCCTCACAGATACGCAGTATTTT	CASRRTGLTDTQYF
TRBV11-2	TRBD2	.	TRBJ2-7	TGTGCCAGCAGCAGAGCCCTAACTAGCGGCGTCGCGGACGAGCAGTACTTC	CASSRALTSGVADEQYF
TRBV10-3	.	once	TRBJ2-3	TGTGCCATCAGTGTAGAGGGAGATACGCAGTATTTT	CAISVEGDTQYF
TRBV28	.	once	TRBJ2-7	TGTGCCAGCAGGCCCGGGGGCGCTCGTGACGAGCAGTACTTC	CASRPGGARDEQYF